A single sample is the source of the 31 T cell receptor beta chains below, sequenced in a study of cytotoxic CD8 clonotypes in ibrutinib-treated CLL. Data came from immunoSEQ multiplex PCR; TCRdb stores just in-frame clones and leaves some out. The sample shows roughly 15,000 clones, approximately 81% of them seen only once. The source was PBMCs, collected before ibrutinib treatment. The receptors originated from a human donor with chronic lymphocytic leukemia.

This sequence joins TRBV7-6 and TRBJ2-5, with 10 bases fitting TRBD1. The length of the CDR3 is 17 residues. Germline V gives CDR1 SGHVS, CDR2 FNYEAQ. V shed 5 bases and J 5 bases; nucleotides not matched to a gene: 14. The CDR3 DNA sequence: TGTGCCAGCAGCCTCGTCCAAAGGACAGGGGGTGAGGAGACCCAGTACTTC. Its translation is CASSLVQRTGGEETQYF.

CDR3 coding DNA: TGTGCCACCAGCAGAGAAGGGACTAGCGGGAGTAGGAATGAGCAGTTCTTC. Translation gives CATSREGTSGSRNEQFF. This chain joins TRBV15 and TRBJ2-1; 14 bases line up with TRBD2. V shed 0 bases and J 7 bases; nucleotides not matched to a gene: 5. This CDR3 has 17 residues. CDR1 is LNHNV and CDR2 is YYDKDF in the germline V gene (reference sequence).

The chain carries TRBV7-3 and TRBJ2-2; D not resolved. Germline assignment: CDR1 SGHTA and CDR2 FQGTGA. CDR3 length equals 17 residues. V was pared by 0 bases and J by 5 bases, with 16 bases between. CDR3 DNA sequence: TGTGCCAGCAGCTTAACTAACGCCGGCTCGAGGACCGGGGAGCTGTTTTTT. Encoded protein: CASSLTNAGSRTGELFF. Variable domain in full (rest from reference TRBV7-3 and TRBJ2-2): GAGVSQTPSNKVTEKGKYVELRCDPISGHTALYWYRQSLGQGPEFLIYFQGTGAADDSGLPNDRFFAVRPEGSVSTLKIQRTERGDSAVYLCASSLTNAGSRTGELFFGEGSRLTVL.

The chain is built from TRBV11-2 and TRBJ2-1; D could derive from TRBD1 or TRBD2 (5 bases each). The CDR3 is made up of 15 amino acids. In germline, CDR1 is SGHAT, CDR2 FQNNGV. Trimming shortened V by 1 base and J by 6 bases, and 13 bases separated the two germline ends. The DNA for the CDR3 is TGTGCCAGCAGCTTAGTGAGGGGATTGGGCAATGAGCAGTTCTTC. This encodes CASSLVRGLGNEQFF.

The chain is built from TRBV4-2 and TRBJ1-5; TRBD1 matches 7 bases. Germline trimming cut 0 bases from V and 3 bases from J; bases unmatched to any gene: 5. The CDR3 contains 16 residues. Germline values: CDR1 LGHNA, CDR2 YNFKEQ. The CDR3 bases are TGTGCCAGCAGCCAAGATCCAGGGGGAAACAATCAGCCCCAGCATTTT. Its protein is CASSQDPGGNNQPQHF.

Comment on this clone: A read error may produce the germline difference seen at one junction end. Within the sample, other DNA sequences also encode this same CDR3. The V gene is TRBV6-5, the J gene TRBJ2-1; TRBD1 aligns across 8 bases. The CDR3 spans 15 residues. CDR1 is MNHEY, CDR2 SVGAGI, per germline. CDR3 region: CASRLDRGNYNEQFF. The CDR3, as DNA: TGTGCTAGCAGGCTCGACAGGGGAAATTACAATGAGCAGTTCTTC.

The chain employs TRBV11-2 and TRBJ2-1; possibly TRBD2 for D (7 bases). Germline V gene data show CDR1 as SGHAT and CDR2 as FQNNGV. This CDR3 region has 15 residues. Deletions cut 4 bases from V and 9 bases from J, with 19 bases between. The CDR3 nucleotides read TGTGCCAGCAGCTCCGGGCGGGGGCGTCCCAGTGAGCAGTTCTTC. This gives the protein CASSSGRGRPSEQFF.

The rearrangement uses TRBV7-2 and TRBJ2-7; possibly TRBD2 for D (5 bases). From germline, CDR1 is SGHTA and CDR2 FQGNSA. V gave up 5 bases and J gave up 0 bases, with 14 bases separating them. This CDR3 comprises 15 residues. CDR3 in amino acids: CASSLTRGYSYEQYF. CDR3 bases: TGTGCCAGCAGCCTTACCCGCGGGTACTCCTACGAGCAGTACTTC.

The genes are TRBV29-1 and TRBJ1-4; the D gene is possibly TRBD1 (5 bases). The CDR3 sequence is 13 residues long. Germline CDR1 is SQVTM and CDR2 is ANQGSEA. Trimming left V 4 bases short and J 0 bases short, with 6 bases between. CDR3 sequence (DNA): TGCAGCGTTGGGGACGCAACTAATGAAAAACTGTTTTTT. This codes for CSVGDATNEKLFF.

The chain is built from TRBV15 and TRBJ1-5, with 7 bases identical to TRBD1. The CDR3 spans 15 residues. V lost 9 bases and J lost 3; bases outside the gene matches: 11. Germline CDR1 reads LNHNV; CDR2 reads YYDKDF (reference sequence). CDR3 sequence reads: CATAQQGTNNQPQHF. As DNA, the CDR3 is TGTGCCACTGCTCAACAGGGGACAAACAATCAGCCCCAGCATTTT.

The chain is built from TRBV7-2 and TRBJ2-3, with 8 bases lining up with TRBD2. V gave up 5 bases and J gave up 6 bases; unmatched junction bases: 13. The CDR3 sequence is 16 residues long. CDR1 SGHTA and CDR2 FQGNSA come from the germline V gene. The CDR3 spells CASSNLLGLAGDTQYF. The CDR3 DNA reads TGTGCCAGCAGCAATCTCCTCGGACTAGCAGGGGATACGCAGTATTTT.

The V and J genes are TRBV29-1 and TRBJ2-1; no reliable D call. Trimming cost V 4 bases and J 0 bases, with 16 bases left between them. The CDR3 is made up of 16 amino acids. Germline V CDR1 and CDR2: SQVTM, ANQGSEA. CDR3 coding DNA: TGCAGCGTTGTTGGTTTTTTTAGGGACTCCTACAATGAGCAGTTCTTC. Protein sequence: CSVVGFFRDSYNEQFF.

This chain uses TRBV19 with TRBJ2-1, with 10 positions matching TRBD1. The V gene end was trimmed by 2 bases and the J gene end by 4 bases; junction bases not matched to a gene: 2. Looked up from germline, CDR1 is LNHDA and CDR2 is SQIVND (reference sequence). The CDR3 spans 15 residues. The CDR3 reads CASSIPGQGYNEQFF. CDR3 DNA sequence: TGTGCCAGTAGTATACCGGGACAGGGGTACAATGAGCAGTTCTTC.

The V and J genes are TRBV6-6 and TRBJ1-5; D gene ambiguous. V gave up 7 bases and J gave up 3 bases, with 10 bases separating them. The CDR3 has 13 amino acids. The V gene's germline CDR1 is MNHNY and CDR2 SVGAGI (reference sequence). The CDR3 reads CASTMGFNQPQHF. For the CDR3, the DNA is TGTGCCAGCACCATGGGATTCAATCAGCCCCAGCATTTT.

This chain connects TRBV28 to TRBJ2-1, with D perhaps TRBD2 (6 bases). The length of the CDR3 is 15 residues. The germline gives CDR1 MDHEN, CDR2 SYDVKM. The V gene lost 5 bases and the J gene lost 0 bases, with 11 bases spanning the gap. The CDR3 protein is CASSTGGNSYNEQFF. The DNA for the CDR3 is TGTGCCAGCAGTACGGGCGGGAACTCCTACAATGAGCAGTTCTTC.

The V gene is TRBV9, the J gene TRBJ2-1; the match to TRBD2 covers 8 bases. The germline V gene has CDR1 SGDLS and CDR2 YYNGEE. This CDR3 has 14 amino acids. J lost 8 bases, V lost 3 bases, and 7 bases had no gene match. CDR3 region: CASSGGLADDEQFF. The CDR3 DNA follows: TGTGCCAGCAGCGGCGGACTAGCCGACGATGAGCAGTTCTTC.

This clone has just a few counts. The chain employs TRBV7-6 and TRBJ2-2; D ambiguous. The CDR3 spans 14 residues. V was pared by 3 bases and J by 4 bases, with 9 bases between. The germline V gene encodes CDR1 SGHVS and CDR2 FNYEAQ. CDR3: CASSFSTLTGELFF. The CDR3 DNA follows: TGTGCCAGCAGCTTCTCCACACTCACCGGGGAGCTGTTTTTT.

V usage is TRBV28 and J usage is TRBJ1-5; 8 positions match TRBD1. Germline V lookup: CDR1 MDHEN, CDR2 SYDVKM. There are 15 residues in the CDR3. With 3 bases clipped from V and 7 bases from J, the junction kept 8 bases outside the gene matches. The CDR3: CASSFPDRDIQPQHF. Here the CDR3 DNA reads TGTGCCAGCAGTTTCCCGGACAGGGACATCCAGCCCCAGCATTTT.

This clone came up a few times. The chain joins TRBV6-1 to TRBJ1-2; 7 bases align to TRBD1. The CDR3 runs 13 residues. Germline trimming cut 4 bases from V and 4 bases from J; bases unmatched to any gene: 3. The V gene's germline CDR1 is MNHNS and CDR2 SASEGT. The CDR3: CASSAGTVYGYTF. Here the CDR3 DNA reads TGTGCCAGCAGTGCCGGGACAGTCTATGGCTACACCTTC.

The CDR3 spells CASSEALRESYEQYF. Written as DNA, the CDR3 is TGTGCCAGCAGTGAAGCGTTGCGGGAGTCGTACGAGCAGTACTTC. This chain uses TRBV2 with TRBJ2-7; 7 nucleotides align to TRBD2. The CDR3 is 15 amino acids. Germline CDR1 and CDR2: SNHLY and FYNNEI. V lost 0 bases to trimming and J lost 4 bases; unmatched junction nucleotides: 6.

The CDR3 DNA follows: TGCGCCAGCAGCTTGGCCAGGGCGAACACTGAAGCTTTCTTT. This sequence encodes CASSLARANTEAFF. This rearrangement joins TRBV5-1 to TRBJ1-1; a weak D match, TRBD1 (5 bases). CDR3 length: 14 amino acids. The V end was cut by 0 bases, the J end by 1 base, with 7 bases between. Germline-derived CDR1 and CDR2 are SGHRS and YFSETQ.

This rearrangement joins TRBV11-1 to TRBJ2-1; TRBD2 aligns across 12 bases. V gave up 10 bases and J gave up 8 bases; unmatched junction bases: 12. The CDR3 has 15 residues. Germline V CDR1 and CDR2: SGHAT, FQDESV (reference sequence). CDR3: CATRETSGSSDEQFF. The CDR3 region has the DNA TGTGCCACACGAGAGACTAGCGGGAGTTCGGATGAGCAGTTCTTC.

V gene TRBV5-1 combines with J gene TRBJ2-1, with 14 nucleotides matching TRBD2. V was pared by 0 bases and J by 8 bases, with 7 bases of the junction left unmatched. The length of the CDR3 is 17 residues. Germline values: CDR1 SGHRS, CDR2 YFSETQ. DNA for the CDR3: TGCGCCAGCAGCTTGGGACTAGCGGGAGGGTTTCGGGATGAGCAGTTCTTC. It encodes CASSLGLAGGFRDEQFF.

This chain links TRBV21-1 with TRBJ1-1. TRBV21-1 constitutes a pseudogene. CDR3 length equals 15 residues. Here the CDR3 reads CASSPGGGKRTEAFF. The CDR3 DNA reads as TGTGCCAGCAGCCCTGGGGGGGGCAAGAGGACTGAAGCTTTCTTT.

In its sample, this clone was seen a few times. The chain is built from TRBV4-2 and TRBJ1-3; D is unclear. Per the germline V gene, CDR1 is LGHNA and CDR2 is YNFKEQ. V gave up 0 bases and J gave up 2 bases, with 14 bases separating them. The CDR3 has 17 amino acids. The CDR3 sequence is CASSQEALFGTGNTIYF. CDR3 DNA: TGTGCCAGCAGCCAAGAAGCTCTCTTTGGGACTGGAAACACCATATATTTT.

The chain recombines TRBV27 with TRBJ2-7; a possible D gene is TRBD2 (5 bases). Trimming took 3 bases from V and 2 from J, leaving 8 bases between them. The CDR3 loop spans 13 amino acids. Germline CDR1 reads MNHEY; CDR2 reads SMNVEV (reference sequence). The CDR3 DNA reads TGTGCCAGCAGTTTTGGAGCGGCCTACGAGCAGTACTTC. Translating it yields CASSFGAAYEQYF.

The rearrangement links TRBV30 to TRBJ1-1; D gene unclear. The CDR3 runs to 12 residues. Germline CDR1 is GTSNPN and CDR2 is SVGIG (reference sequence). With 0 bases removed from V and 8 bases from J, the gap between germline ends came to 10 bases. The CDR3 nucleotides are TGTGCCTGGAGTGTACGCCCTGTCGAAGCTTTCTTT. Translating it yields CAWSVRPVEAFF.

This clone occurred a few times. The rearrangement joins TRBV27 to TRBJ2-5; D remains ambiguous. The CDR3 runs 14 residues. Germline V CDR1 and CDR2: MNHEY, SMNVEV (reference sequence). V was cut by 6 bases and J by 0 bases, with 11 bases left in between. CDR3 coding DNA: TGTGCCAGCAGCCCTAATGGGTACCAAGAGACCCAGTACTTC. This sequence encodes CASSPNGYQETQYF.

The chain uses TRBV4-1 and TRBJ2-3; 14 nucleotides align to TRBD2. The V gene's germline CDR1 is MGHRA and CDR2 YSYEKL. This CDR3 spans 18 amino acids. V trimming: 1 base; J trimming: 4 bases; junction bases outside the gene matches: 7. CDR3: CASSQGRGLAGDSDTQYF. CDR3 coding DNA: TGCGCCAGCAGCCAAGGACGGGGACTAGCGGGAGACTCAGATACGCAGTATTTT.

The genes are TRBV19 and TRBJ2-7, with TRBD2 identical over 7 bases. J lost 5 bases, V lost 1 base, and 5 bases had no gene match. CDR3 size: 14 residues. Germline-derived CDR1 and CDR2 are LNHDA and SQIVND (reference sequence). The CDR3 loop reads CASSIAREFDEQYF. The DNA of the CDR3 is TGTGCCAGTAGTATAGCGCGGGAGTTCGACGAGCAGTACTTC.

V usage is TRBV28 and J usage is TRBJ2-1; the match to TRBD2 covers 9 bases. The germline V gene encodes CDR1 MDHEN and CDR2 SYDVKM. The V gene end was trimmed by 5 bases and the J gene end by 8 bases; junction bases not matched to a gene: 10. The CDR3 is 15 amino acids. The CDR3 spells CASSPPSGMMDEQFF. CDR3 nucleotides: TGTGCCAGCAGTCCACCTAGCGGGATGATGGATGAGCAGTTCTTC.